One and the same sample provided the 23 T cell receptor beta chains below, sequenced in a study of blood T cell repertoires in COVID-19. Some clones are missing from TCRdb's copy, which holds only in-frame ones; the method was immunoSEQ multiplex PCR. This sample has about 49,000 clones, with roughly 86% found just once. Sequenced input: peripheral blood. The receptors were gathered from a man between 40 and 49 years old with active COVID-19.

This chain uses TRBV4-2 with TRBJ2-7; TRBD1 is a possible D gene (6 bases). Germline assignment: CDR1 LGHNA and CDR2 YNFKEQ. The CDR3 contains 16 residues. V lost 2 bases, J lost 0 bases, and 14 bases lay in between. The CDR3 region is CASSQPGNRDSYEQYF. Written as DNA, the CDR3 is TGTGCCAGCAGCCAACCCGGGAACAGGGACTCCTACGAGCAGTACTTC.

The chain combines TRBV27 with TRBJ2-7; TRBD2 matches at 12 bases. With V trimmed by 5 bases and J by 6 bases, 8 bases remained unmatched. Germline assignment: CDR1 MNHEY and CDR2 SMNVEV (reference sequence). The CDR3 length is 15 residues. The CDR3 nucleotides read TGTGCCAGCAGTCCGAGGACTAGCGGGGATCCCGAGCAGTACTTC. It translates to CASSPRTSGDPEQYF.

The chain uses TRBV6-4 and TRBJ1-2; 7 bases match TRBD1. V was pared by 3 bases and J by 5 bases, with 9 bases of the junction left unmatched. Germline loops: CDR1 MRHNA, CDR2 SNTAGT. This CDR3 contains 15 residues. Here the CDR3 DNA reads TGTGCCAGCAGTGAGCCCCGGACAGGCTTATATGGCTACACCTTC. Its protein product is CASSEPRTGLYGYTF.

The chain links TRBV19 to TRBJ2-5, with D possibly TRBD2 on 7 matching bases. V was trimmed by 4 bases and J by 4 bases, leaving 19 bases between them. The CDR3 spans 16 residues. Per the germline V gene, CDR1 is LNHDA and CDR2 is SQIVND (reference sequence). The CDR3 region has the DNA TGTGCCAGTAGTACCGACGCGGGGGCATCATTAGAGACCCAGTACTTC. This gives the protein CASSTDAGASLETQYF.

The chain links TRBV15 to TRBJ2-3; 8 nucleotides match TRBD2. The CDR3 covers 20 residues. Germline CDR1 and CDR2: LNHNV and YYDKDF (reference sequence). V gave up 0 bases and J gave up 4 bases; unmatched junction bases: 18. In DNA form, the CDR3 reads TGTGCCACCAGCAGAGATCAACTAACCGCTGGACTAGCTAAAGCAGATACGCAGTATTTT. It yields the protein CATSRDQLTAGLAKADTQYF.

The chain is built from TRBV6-6 and TRBJ2-1; 11 nucleotides line up with TRBD2. The CDR3 has 17 residues. With 5 bases clipped from V and 7 bases from J, the junction kept 13 bases outside the gene matches. Germline V lookup: CDR1 MNHNY, CDR2 SVGAGI (reference sequence). The CDR3 sequence is CASSRGALAGAHNEQFF. The CDR3 DNA reads as TGTGCCAGCAGTCGGGGGGCACTAGCGGGAGCACATAATGAGCAGTTCTTC.

The rearrangement uses TRBV7-9 and TRBJ2-1; TRBD2 aligns across 13 bases. This CDR3 has 16 residues. The V and J ends lost 4 bases and 5 bases, in that order; junction bases with no gene match: 5. Germline CDR1 is SEHNR and CDR2 is FQNEAQ (reference sequence). In nucleotides, the CDR3 is TGTGCCAGCAGCTCAAAGACTAGCGGGAGGAACAATGAGCAGTTCTTC. It specifies CASSSKTSGRNNEQFF.

The chain carries TRBV6-5 and TRBJ1-1; the D gene is possibly TRBD1 (6 bases). The CDR3 length is 15 residues. Trimming took off 6 bases at V and 4 bases at J, with 18 bases between the two ends. Germline-derived CDR1 and CDR2 are MNHEY and SVGAGI. The CDR3 DNA reads as TGTGCCAGCAGGGATAAAGTACTCAGGGGCACTGAAGCTTTCTTT. Protein sequence: CASRDKVLRGTEAFF.

This chain connects TRBV5-6 to TRBJ2-2; perhaps TRBD2 as D (5 bases). The CDR3 spans 14 residues. Per germline, CDR1 SGHDT and CDR2 YYEEEE. V was shortened by 9 bases and J by 5 bases, with 17 bases between the two germline ends. The CDR3 is CATAGVWETGELFF. The CDR3 nucleotides read TGTGCCACCGCCGGGGTATGGGAAACCGGGGAGCTGTTTTTT. The full variable domain, completed using reference TRBV5-6 and TRBJ2-2, is DAGVTQSPTHLIKTRGQQVTLRCSPKSGHDTVSWYQQALGQGPQFIFQYYEEEERQRGNFPDRFSGHQFPNYSSELNVNALLLGDSALYLCATAGVWETGELFFGEGSRLTVL.

V is TRBV18 and J is TRBJ2-7; 7 bases line up with TRBD2. The CDR3 is made up of 18 amino acids. The V and J ends lost 3 bases and 5 bases, in that order; junction bases with no gene match: 19. Germline V gives CDR1 KGHSH, CDR2 LQKENI. The CDR3 loop reads CASSPRLLGRGEPHEQYF. DNA for the CDR3: TGTGCCAGCTCACCGCGACTTTTGGGGAGGGGTGAGCCCCACGAGCAGTACTTC.

The chain links TRBV7-9 to TRBJ2-1; TRBD2 matches 11 bases. Germline CDR1 reads SEHNR; CDR2 reads FQNEAQ (reference sequence). After removal of 1 base from V and 1 base from J, the junction contained 9 bases not matched to a gene. The CDR3 is 19 residues long. This CDR3 reads CASSLVAGGLRSSYNEQFF. The CDR3 DNA reads as TGTGCCAGCAGCTTAGTAGCGGGAGGGCTACGATCTTCCTACAATGAGCAGTTCTTC.

The chain combines TRBV7-3 with TRBJ1-6, with D possibly being TRBD1 (5 bases). CDR3 length: 15 amino acids. Trimming took off 0 bases at V and 4 bases at J, with 7 bases between the two ends. Germline V gene data show CDR1 as SGHTA and CDR2 as FQGTGA. CDR3 coding DNA: TGTGCCAGCAGCTTAACGGGGCAGTATAATTCACCCCTCCACTTT. As protein: CASSLTGQYNSPLHF.

The chain recombines TRBV19 with TRBJ1-1; perhaps TRBD1 as D (5 bases). The CDR3 sequence is 15 residues long. V dropped 7 bases and J dropped 0 bases, with 15 bases sitting between them. In germline, CDR1 is LNHDA, CDR2 SQIVND (reference sequence). CDR3 protein: CASTPMTAMNTEAFF. The DNA for the CDR3 is TGTGCCAGTACCCCAATGACAGCTATGAACACTGAAGCTTTCTTT.

This chain joins TRBV19 and TRBJ2-5, with a tentative D call TRBD1 (6 bases). The V and J ends lost 5 bases and 0 bases respectively, with 13 bases between them. The CDR3 is 15 amino acids. The germline CDR1 and CDR2 sequences are LNHDA and SQIVND (reference sequence). This CDR3 reads CASSLSTGNQETQYF. CDR3 nucleotide sequence: TGTGCCAGTAGTCTAAGTACAGGGAACCAAGAGACCCAGTACTTC.

The rearrangement uses TRBV5-6 and TRBJ2-5, with TRBD1 identical over 9 bases. Germline V CDR1 and CDR2: SGHDT, YYEEEE. The CDR3 spans 18 residues. J lost 4 bases, V lost 3 bases, and 16 bases had no gene match. As DNA, the CDR3 is TGTGCCAGCAGCTCCTATCCCGGGACAGGGAGAACTCGAGAGACCCAGTACTTC. It translates to CASSSYPGTGRTRETQYF.

The rearrangement links TRBV2 to TRBJ2-1; D unclear. Germline lookup yields CDR1 SNHLY and CDR2 FYNNEI. Trimming removed 8 bases from V and 7 bases from J, with 15 bases in between. The CDR3 is 13 amino acids. CDR3 nucleotides: TGTGCCAGCCCAGCGATTCAAGGTAATGAGCAGTTCTTC. This encodes CASPAIQGNEQFF.

This chain uses TRBV19 with TRBJ1-1; D is ambiguous. This CDR3 has 13 residues. The V end lost 3 bases, the J end lost 1 base, and 6 bases lay between the germline ends. The V gene's germline CDR1 is LNHDA and CDR2 SQIVND (reference sequence). The CDR3 reads CASSIGGNTEAFF. The CDR3 coding sequence is TGTGCCAGTAGTATTGGCGGGAACACTGAAGCTTTCTTT.

V gene TRBV5-1 combines with J gene TRBJ1-2; tentatively, D is TRBD1 (6 bases). V was cut by 7 bases and J by 5 bases, with 18 bases left in between. The CDR3 covers 14 residues. Germline CDR1 reads SGHRS; CDR2 reads YFSETQ. In DNA, the CDR3 is TGCGCCAGCCGACCGGGACAAGCCTTTTATGGCTACACCTTC. This sequence encodes CASRPGQAFYGYTF.

The rearrangement uses TRBV4-2 and TRBJ2-3, with a possible D match to TRBD2 (6 bases). Deletions cut 0 bases from V and 0 bases from J, with 16 bases between. This CDR3 spans 18 amino acids. From germline, CDR1 is LGHNA and CDR2 YNFKEQ. CDR3 loop: CASSQDRTTPSSTDTQYF. The CDR3 DNA follows: TGTGCCAGCAGCCAAGACCGGACTACCCCCTCTAGCACAGATACGCAGTATTTT.

CDR3 in amino acids: CASSLVMMWAGGPPDTQYF. The CDR3 nucleotides read TGTGCCAGCAGTTTAGTAATGATGTGGGCGGGAGGGCCCCCAGATACGCAGTATTTT. The V gene is TRBV28, the J gene TRBJ2-3; 9 bases are shared with TRBD2. Germline trimming cut 2 bases from V and 4 bases from J; bases unmatched to any gene: 16. The CDR3 extends over 19 amino acids. Looked up from germline, CDR1 is MDHEN and CDR2 is SYDVKM.

The V gene is TRBV6-1, the J gene TRBJ2-1, with D uncertain. Germline V gene sequence: CDR1 MNHNS, CDR2 SASEGT. The CDR3 has 15 residues. Deletions cut 3 bases from V and 7 bases from J, with 16 bases between. This chain's CDR3 is CASSERLNAMNEQFF. Here the CDR3 DNA reads TGTGCCAGCAGTGAGCGGCTAAACGCTATGAATGAGCAGTTCTTC.

The gene calls are TRBV10-2 and TRBJ2-1, with D tentatively TRBD1 (5 bases). Germline loops: CDR1 WSHSY, CDR2 SAAADI. CDR3 size: 14 residues. V lost 2 bases and J 1 base, leaving 6 bases between the germline ends. For the CDR3, the DNA is TGCGCCAGCAGTGAGGACAGTTCCTACAATGAGCAGTTCTTC. It is translated as CASSEDSSYNEQFF.

V gene TRBV2 combines with J gene TRBJ2-1; 8 bases map to TRBD2. Trimming cost V 7 bases and J 3 bases; bases outside gene matches: 11. There are 16 residues in the CDR3. Germline assignment: CDR1 SNHLY and CDR2 FYNNEI. The CDR3 sequence is CASTPGLDPRYNEQFF. CDR3 in DNA: TGTGCCAGCACTCCGGGACTAGACCCACGCTACAATGAGCAGTTCTTC.